This T cell receptor (beta chain) is from a study of vaccination and CD4 T cells after COVID-19. On this clonotype: Its antigen remains unknown.

This CDR3 spans 17 amino acids. Trimming pared 6 bases from V and 4 bases from J, leaving 22 bases between. The germline V gene encodes CDR1 LNHDA and CDR2 SQIVND (reference sequence). The treatment here: roughly 10-day PBMC culture with coronavirus spike peptide pools or control peptides (ViraFEST assay). With peptide pools, ViraFEST first expanded antigen-specific T cells and afterwards sequenced their TCRs. General study findings and limits: Of the reactive clones in convalescent patients, a median 86.3% showed up only post-vaccination.

Sequencing of cultured CD4+ T cell DNA used the Oncomine TCR Beta short-read assay. TCRdb reprocessed the PCR reads via MiXCR and lists one record per CDR3 protein. The table shows some 10,000 distinct CDR3 sequences, with just under 75% occurring only once. Sequencing was done on a sample of CD4+ T cells from blood, cultured in vitro. The V gene is TRBV19, the J gene TRBJ1-5, with D possibly matching TRBD1 (5 bases). This receptor was obtained from a human donor who had recovered from COVID-19. CDR3 sequence (DNA): TGTGCCAGTAGATCCGGTTCGGTAGGGGATGGTAATCAGCCCCAGCATTTT. This sequence encodes CASRSGSVGDGNQPQHF.